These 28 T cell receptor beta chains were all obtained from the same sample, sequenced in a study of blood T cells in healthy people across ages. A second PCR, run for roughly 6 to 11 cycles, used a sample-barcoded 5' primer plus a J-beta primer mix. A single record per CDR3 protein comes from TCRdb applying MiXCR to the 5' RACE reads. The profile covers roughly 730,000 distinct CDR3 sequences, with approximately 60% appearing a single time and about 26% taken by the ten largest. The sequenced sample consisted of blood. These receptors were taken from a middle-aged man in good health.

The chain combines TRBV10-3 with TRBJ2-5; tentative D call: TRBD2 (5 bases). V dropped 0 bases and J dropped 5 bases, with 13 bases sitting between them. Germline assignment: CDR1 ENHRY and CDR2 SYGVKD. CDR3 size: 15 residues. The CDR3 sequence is CAISESTKRAETQYF. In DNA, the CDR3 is TGTGCCATCAGTGAGTCGACTAAACGAGCGGAGACCCAGTACTTC.

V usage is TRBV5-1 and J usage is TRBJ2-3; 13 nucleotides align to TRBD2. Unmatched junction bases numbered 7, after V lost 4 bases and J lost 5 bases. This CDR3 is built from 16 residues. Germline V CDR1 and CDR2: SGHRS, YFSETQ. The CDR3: CASSIGLAGDLDTQYF. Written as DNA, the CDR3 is TGCGCCAGCAGCATAGGACTAGCGGGGGATTTAGATACGCAGTATTTT.

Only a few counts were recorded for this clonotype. The CDR3 region is CSARDYTGSGNTIYF. The CDR3 DNA follows: TGCAGTGCTAGAGATTACACAGGATCGGGAAACACCATATATTTT. The V and J genes are TRBV20-1 and TRBJ1-3; maybe TRBD1 (5 bases). CDR3 length: 15 amino acids. The germline V gene encodes CDR1 DFQATT and CDR2 SNEGSKA (reference sequence). V was trimmed by 0 bases and J by 4 bases, leaving 13 bases between them.

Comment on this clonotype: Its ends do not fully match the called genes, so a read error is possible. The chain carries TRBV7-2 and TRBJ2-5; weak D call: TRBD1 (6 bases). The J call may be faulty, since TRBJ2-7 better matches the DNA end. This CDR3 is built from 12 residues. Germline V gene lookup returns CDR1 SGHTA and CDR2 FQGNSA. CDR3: CVTGQVQHEQYF. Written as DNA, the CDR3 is TGCGTAACGGGACAAGTTCAACACGAGCAGTACTTC.

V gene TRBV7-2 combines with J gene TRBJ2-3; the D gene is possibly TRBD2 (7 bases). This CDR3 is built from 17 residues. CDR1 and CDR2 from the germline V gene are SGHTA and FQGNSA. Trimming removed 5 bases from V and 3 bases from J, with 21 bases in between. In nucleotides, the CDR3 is TGTGCCAGCAGCCTCCGGGGGGCCCATGGTCGTACAGATACGCAGTATTTT. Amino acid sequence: CASSLRGAHGRTDTQYF.

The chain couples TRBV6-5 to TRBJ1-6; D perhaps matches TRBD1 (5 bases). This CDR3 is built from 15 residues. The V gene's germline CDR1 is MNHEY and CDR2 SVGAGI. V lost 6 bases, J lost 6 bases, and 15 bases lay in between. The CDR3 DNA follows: TGTGCCAGCAGGGCGCCGGGGGAGCGTAATTCACCCCTCCACTTT. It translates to CASRAPGERNSPLHF.

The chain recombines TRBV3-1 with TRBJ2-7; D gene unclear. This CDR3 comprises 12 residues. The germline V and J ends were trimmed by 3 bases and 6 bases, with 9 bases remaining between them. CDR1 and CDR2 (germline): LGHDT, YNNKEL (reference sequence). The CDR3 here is CASSQSWGEQYF. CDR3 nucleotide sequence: TGTGCCAGCAGCCAGTCCTGGGGCGAGCAGTACTTC.

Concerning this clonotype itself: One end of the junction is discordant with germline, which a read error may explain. This CDR3 is CASSVARQETQYF. CDR3 DNA: TGTGCCAGCAGCGTAGCCAGACAAGAGACCCAGTACTTC. The chain joins TRBV7-2 to TRBJ2-5; D not certain. The CDR3 is 13 residues long. Looked up from germline, CDR1 is SGHTA and CDR2 is FQGNSA.

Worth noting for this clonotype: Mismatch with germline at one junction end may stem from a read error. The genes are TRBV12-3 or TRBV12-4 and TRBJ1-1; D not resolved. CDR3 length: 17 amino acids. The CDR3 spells CASSFLGPRMMNTEAFF. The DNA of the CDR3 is TGTGCCAGCAGTTTTCTCGGGCCCCGAATGATGAACACCGAAGCTTTCTTT.

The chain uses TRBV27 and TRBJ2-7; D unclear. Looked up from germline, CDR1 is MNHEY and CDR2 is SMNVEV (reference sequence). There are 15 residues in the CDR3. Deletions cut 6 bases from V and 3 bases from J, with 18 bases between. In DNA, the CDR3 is TGTGCCAGCAGAGAATCCGGTTTAGGGATCTACGAGCAGTACTTC. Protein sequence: CASRESGLGIYEQYF.

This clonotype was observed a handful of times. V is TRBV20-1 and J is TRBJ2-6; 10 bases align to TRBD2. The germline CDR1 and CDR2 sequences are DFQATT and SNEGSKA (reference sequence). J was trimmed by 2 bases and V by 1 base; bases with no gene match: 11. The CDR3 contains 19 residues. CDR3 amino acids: CSARGRTSGYRTGANVLTF. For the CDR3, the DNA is TGCAGTGCTAGAGGTCGGACTAGCGGATATCGGACTGGGGCCAACGTCCTGACTTTC.

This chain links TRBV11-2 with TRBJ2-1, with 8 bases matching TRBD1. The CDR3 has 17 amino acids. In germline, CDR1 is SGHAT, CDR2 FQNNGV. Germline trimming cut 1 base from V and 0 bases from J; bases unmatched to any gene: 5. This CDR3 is CASSLGTGSFSYNEQFF. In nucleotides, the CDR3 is TGTGCCAGCAGCTTAGGGACAGGGAGTTTCTCCTACAATGAGCAGTTCTTC.

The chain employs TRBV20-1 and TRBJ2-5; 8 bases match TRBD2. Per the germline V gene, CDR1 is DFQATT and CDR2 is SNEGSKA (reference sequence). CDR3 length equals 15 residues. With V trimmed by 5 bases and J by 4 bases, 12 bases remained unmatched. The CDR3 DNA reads TGCAGTGCTCCCCCGTCGGTAGCGGGGATAGAGACCCAGTACTTC. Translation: CSAPPSVAGIETQYF.

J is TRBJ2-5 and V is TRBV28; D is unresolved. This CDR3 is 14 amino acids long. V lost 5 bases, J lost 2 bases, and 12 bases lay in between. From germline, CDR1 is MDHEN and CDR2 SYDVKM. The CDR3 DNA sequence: TGTGCCAGCAGTATTCAGGATTCTCAAGAGACCCAGTACTTC. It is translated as CASSIQDSQETQYF.

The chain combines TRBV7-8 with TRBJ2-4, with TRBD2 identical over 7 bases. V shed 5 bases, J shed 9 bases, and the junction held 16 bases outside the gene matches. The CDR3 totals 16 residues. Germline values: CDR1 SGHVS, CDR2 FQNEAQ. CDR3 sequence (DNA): TGTGCCAGCAGCAACCCCTTTGCAGGGACGGGGGGCATTCAGTACTTC. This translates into CASSNPFAGTGGIQYF.

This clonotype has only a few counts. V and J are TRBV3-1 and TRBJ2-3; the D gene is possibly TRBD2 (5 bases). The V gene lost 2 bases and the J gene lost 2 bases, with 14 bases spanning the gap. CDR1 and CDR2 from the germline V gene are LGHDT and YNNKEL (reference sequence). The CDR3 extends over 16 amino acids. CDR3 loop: CASSQIREGYTDTQYF. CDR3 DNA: TGTGCCAGCAGCCAAATCCGCGAGGGATACACAGATACGCAGTATTTT.

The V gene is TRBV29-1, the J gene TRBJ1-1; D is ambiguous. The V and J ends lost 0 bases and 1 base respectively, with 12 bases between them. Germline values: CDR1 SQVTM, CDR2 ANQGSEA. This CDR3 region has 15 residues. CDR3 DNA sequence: TGCAGCGTTGAAGATCCCGGACGGCGGAACACTGAAGCTTTCTTT. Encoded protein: CSVEDPGRRNTEAFF.

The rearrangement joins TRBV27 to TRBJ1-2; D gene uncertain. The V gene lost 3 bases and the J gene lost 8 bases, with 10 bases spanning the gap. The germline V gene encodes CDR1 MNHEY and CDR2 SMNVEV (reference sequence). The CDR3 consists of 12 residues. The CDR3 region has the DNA TGTGCCAGCAGTTTTCTAGGAGGAGGCTACACCTTC. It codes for CASSFLGGGYTF.

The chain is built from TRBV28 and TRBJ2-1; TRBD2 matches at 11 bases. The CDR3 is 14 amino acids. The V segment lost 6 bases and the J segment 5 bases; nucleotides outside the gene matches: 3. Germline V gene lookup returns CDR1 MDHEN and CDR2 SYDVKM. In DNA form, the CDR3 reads TGTGCCAGCAGACTAGCGGGAGAGGACAATGAGCAGTTCTTC. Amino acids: CASRLAGEDNEQFF.

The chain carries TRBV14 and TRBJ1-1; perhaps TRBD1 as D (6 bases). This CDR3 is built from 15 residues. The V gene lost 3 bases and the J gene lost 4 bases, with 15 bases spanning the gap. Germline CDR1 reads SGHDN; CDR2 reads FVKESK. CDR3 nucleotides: TGTGCCAGCAGCCACACTCTAACAGGGCCCACTGAAGCTTTCTTT. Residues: CASSHTLTGPTEAFF.

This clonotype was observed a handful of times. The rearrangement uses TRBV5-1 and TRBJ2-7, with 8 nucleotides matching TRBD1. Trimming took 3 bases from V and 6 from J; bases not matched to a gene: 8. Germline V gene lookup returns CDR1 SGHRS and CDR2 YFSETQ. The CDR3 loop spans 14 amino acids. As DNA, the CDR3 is TGCGCCAGCAGCTATTCGGGACAGGTTGCCGAGCAGTACTTC. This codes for CASSYSGQVAEQYF. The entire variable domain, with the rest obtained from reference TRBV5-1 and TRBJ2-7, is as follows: KAGVTQTPRYLIKTRGQQVTLSCSPISGHRSVSWYQQTPGQGLQFLFEYFSETQRNKGNFPGRFSGRQFSNSRSEMNVSTLELGDSALYLCASSYSGQVAEQYFGPGTRLTVT.

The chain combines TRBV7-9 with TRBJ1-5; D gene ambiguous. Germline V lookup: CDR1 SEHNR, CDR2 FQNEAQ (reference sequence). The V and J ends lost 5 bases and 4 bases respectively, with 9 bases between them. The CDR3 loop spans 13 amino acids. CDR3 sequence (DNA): TGTGCCAGCAGCGTAACGGATAATCAGCCCCAGCATTTT. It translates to CASSVTDNQPQHF.

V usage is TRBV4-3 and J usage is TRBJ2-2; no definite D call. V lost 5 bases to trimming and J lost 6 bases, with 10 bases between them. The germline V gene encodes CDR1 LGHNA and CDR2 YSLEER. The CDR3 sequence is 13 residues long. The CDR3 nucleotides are TGCGCCAGCAGCTCCCAAGTTCCCGGGGAGCTGTTTTTT. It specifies CASSSQVPGELFF.

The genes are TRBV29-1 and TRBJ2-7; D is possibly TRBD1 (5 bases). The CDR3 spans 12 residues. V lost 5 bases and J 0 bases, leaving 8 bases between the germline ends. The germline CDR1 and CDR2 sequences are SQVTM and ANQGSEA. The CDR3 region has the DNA TGCAGCGTTACGACAGACTCCTACGAGCAGTACTTC. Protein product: CSVTTDSYEQYF.

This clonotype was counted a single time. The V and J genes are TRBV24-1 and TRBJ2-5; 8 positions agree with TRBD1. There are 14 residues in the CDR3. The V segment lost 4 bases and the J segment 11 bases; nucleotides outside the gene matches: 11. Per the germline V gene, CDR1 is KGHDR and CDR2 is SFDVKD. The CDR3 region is CATSDQGASSEQYF. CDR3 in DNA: TGTGCCACCAGTGACCAGGGGGCGAGCAGTGAGCAGTACTTC.

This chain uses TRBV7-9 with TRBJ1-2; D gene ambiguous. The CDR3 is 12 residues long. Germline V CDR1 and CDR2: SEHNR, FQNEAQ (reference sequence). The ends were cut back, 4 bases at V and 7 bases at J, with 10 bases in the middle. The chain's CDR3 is CASSSGGSGYTF. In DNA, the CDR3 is TGTGCCAGCAGCTCGGGTGGAAGTGGCTACACCTTC.

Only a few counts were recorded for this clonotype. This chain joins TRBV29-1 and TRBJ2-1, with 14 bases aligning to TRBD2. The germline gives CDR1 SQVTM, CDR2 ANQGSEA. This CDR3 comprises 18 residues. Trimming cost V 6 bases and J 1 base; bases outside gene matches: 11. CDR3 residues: CSVGTSGSLAVSYNEQFF. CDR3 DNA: TGCAGCGTGGGGACTAGCGGGAGCCTGGCGGTATCCTACAATGAGCAGTTCTTC.

The CDR3 sequence is CASSPGRQGPNYNEQFF. The DNA for the CDR3 is TGTGCCAGCAGCCCTGGCCGACAGGGACCCAATTACAATGAGCAGTTCTTC. The genes are TRBV7-8 and TRBJ2-1; TRBD1 matches 7 bases. V lost 5 bases, J lost 4 bases, and 14 bases stayed unmatched. This CDR3 has 17 residues. Germline loops: CDR1 SGHVS, CDR2 FQNEAQ.